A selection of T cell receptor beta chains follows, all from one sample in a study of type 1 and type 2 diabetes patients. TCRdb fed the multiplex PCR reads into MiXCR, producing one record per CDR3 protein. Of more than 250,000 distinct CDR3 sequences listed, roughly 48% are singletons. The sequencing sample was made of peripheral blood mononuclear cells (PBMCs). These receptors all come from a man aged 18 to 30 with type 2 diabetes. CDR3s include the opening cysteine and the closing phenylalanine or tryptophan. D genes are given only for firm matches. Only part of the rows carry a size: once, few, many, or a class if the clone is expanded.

CDR3 DNA: TGTGCCAGCAGTAATACAGGGAGCGGCTACGAGCAGTACTTC
CDR3 protein: CASSNTGSGYEQYF
J gene: TRBJ2-7
clone size: NA
V gene: TRBV2
D gene: NA

CDR3 DNA: TGTGCCAGTAGTATGGGAGGGGCAGGGACCTACGAGCAGTACTTC
CDR3 protein: CASSMGGAGTYEQYF
J gene: TRBJ2-7
clone size: NA
V gene: TRBV19
D gene: TRBD2

CDR3 DNA: TGTGCCAGCAGCTACGGACAGGGGGCCAATCAGCCCCAGCATTTT
CDR3 protein: CASSYGQGANQPQHF
J gene: TRBJ1-5
clone size: NA
V gene: TRBV7-6
D gene: TRBD1

CDR3 DNA: TGTGCCACCAGCAGAGAGTCCGGTAGGGGTGTGACTAATGAAAAACTGTTTTTT
CDR3 protein: CATSRESGRGVTNEKLFF
J gene: TRBJ1-4
clone size: NA
V gene: TRBV15
D gene: NA

CDR3 DNA: TGTGCCAGCAGCGAGGGGGGGACAGCAGCCTACGAGCAGTACTTC
CDR3 protein: CASSEGGTAAYEQYF
J gene: TRBJ2-7
clone size: NA
V gene: TRBV9
D gene: NA

CDR3 DNA: TGTGCCAGTGCGAACAGTGCAACTAATGAAAAACTGTTTTTT
CDR3 protein: CASANSATNEKLFF
J gene: TRBJ1-4
clone size: NA
V gene: TRBV19
D gene: NA

CDR3 DNA: TGTGCCACCAGCAAAATTCCAGCCGACTACGAGCAGTACTTC
CDR3 protein: CATSKIPADYEQYF
J gene: TRBJ2-7
clone size: many
V gene: TRBV15
D gene: NA

CDR3 DNA: TGCAGTGCTTCCAGGACAGGGGCGGGCGAGCAGTACTTC
CDR3 protein: CSASRTGAGEQYF
J gene: TRBJ2-7
clone size: NA
V gene: TRBV20-1
D gene: TRBD1

CDR3 DNA: TGTGCCACCAGCAGAGGGACGGAGTACACTGAAGCTTTCTTT
CDR3 protein: CATSRGTEYTEAFF
J gene: TRBJ1-1
clone size: many
V gene: TRBV15
D gene: NA

CDR3 DNA: TGTGCCAGCAGCTTGGGCGGGGGCATCTCCTACGAGCAGTACTTC
CDR3 protein: CASSLGGGISYEQYF
J gene: TRBJ2-7
clone size: NA
V gene: TRBV7-2
D gene: NA

CDR3 DNA: TGCAGTGCTAGGGGCCCTACTGATTTCTACGAGCAGTACTTC
CDR3 protein: CSARGPTDFYEQYF
J gene: TRBJ2-7
clone size: NA
V gene: TRBV20-1
D gene: NA

CDR3 DNA: TGTGCCAGCAGCGTATGGGGCTATGGCTACACCTTC
CDR3 protein: CASSVWGYGYTF
J gene: TRBJ1-2
clone size: NA
V gene: TRBV12-3/TRBV12-4
D gene: NA

CDR3 DNA: TGTGCCAGTGGAATAGGGAGGGCGAACACTGAAGCTTTCTTT
CDR3 protein: CASGIGRANTEAFF
J gene: TRBJ1-1
clone size: few
V gene: TRBV19
D gene: NA

CDR3 DNA: TGTGCCCGCAGAGAGCAAGAGACCCAGTACTTC
CDR3 protein: CARREQETQYF
J gene: TRBJ2-5
clone size: NA
V gene: TRBV25-1
D gene: NA

CDR3 DNA: TGTGCCAGCAGCCTCCTCGACAGAAAGCCTGAAGCTTTCTTT
CDR3 protein: CASSLLDRKPEAFF
J gene: TRBJ1-1
clone size: NA
V gene: TRBV7-2
D gene: NA

CDR3 DNA: TGTGCCAGCAGCCTCCTCTCTGGGGCTCTGAGTGGCTACACCTTC
CDR3 protein: CASSLLSGALSGYTF
J gene: TRBJ1-2
clone size: NA
V gene: TRBV6-1
D gene: NA

CDR3 DNA: TGTGCCAGCAGTGTGGGGGGGGGAGCCTACGAGCAGTACTTC
CDR3 protein: CASSVGGGAYEQYF
J gene: TRBJ2-7
clone size: few
V gene: TRBV9
D gene: TRBD2

CDR3 DNA: TGTGCCAGCAGACCGACAGGGGGCCTAGGGGACACTGAAGCTTTCTTT
CDR3 protein: CASRPTGGLGDTEAFF
J gene: TRBJ1-1
clone size: NA
V gene: TRBV27
D gene: TRBD1

CDR3 DNA: TGTGCCAGCAGTGGGGCAGGGTGGCGGGAGCAGTACTTC
CDR3 protein: CASSGAGWREQYF
J gene: TRBJ2-7
clone size: NA
V gene: TRBV15
D gene: NA

CDR3 DNA: TGTGCCAGCAGCTTAGAGTGGGGGAGGGTGAACACTGAAGCTTTCTTT
CDR3 protein: CASSLEWGRVNTEAFF
J gene: TRBJ1-1
clone size: few
V gene: TRBV7-2
D gene: NA

CDR3 DNA: TGTGCCATCAGTGATGCAAGGAGCACCAACTATGGCTACACCTTC
CDR3 protein: CAISDARSTNYGYTF
J gene: TRBJ1-2
clone size: few
V gene: TRBV10-3
D gene: NA

CDR3 DNA: TGTGCCAGCAGCCCCAATGTGGGATACAGCACAGATACGCAGTATTTT
CDR3 protein: CASSPNVGYSTDTQYF
J gene: TRBJ2-3
clone size: NA
V gene: TRBV7-8
D gene: NA

CDR3 DNA: TGTGCCAGTAGTCTCGAGGCCAGGGGCTCCTACGAGCAGTACTTC
CDR3 protein: CASSLEARGSYEQYF
J gene: TRBJ2-7
clone size: NA
V gene: TRBV19
D gene: NA

CDR3 DNA: TGTGCCAGCAGTCCAACCGGGACAGGGGGCTGGACCCAGTACTTC
CDR3 protein: CASSPTGTGGWTQYF
J gene: TRBJ2-5
clone size: few
V gene: TRBV28
D gene: TRBD1

CDR3 DNA: TGTGCCGCTACGGTGGGGGATACGCAGTATTTT
CDR3 protein: CAATVGDTQYF
J gene: TRBJ2-3
clone size: NA
V gene: TRBV2
D gene: NA

CDR3 DNA: TGTGCCAGCAGCTTAGCAGGAGATAATTCACCCCTCCACTTT
CDR3 protein: CASSLAGDNSPLHF
J gene: TRBJ1-6
clone size: NA
V gene: TRBV7-2
D gene: NA

CDR3 DNA: TGTGCCAGCAGCCCTTACGCTGAGTCCTACGAGCAGTACTTC
CDR3 protein: CASSPYAESYEQYF
J gene: TRBJ2-7
clone size: NA
V gene: TRBV2
D gene: NA

CDR3 DNA: TGCGCCAGCAGTGAGTACTCGACGAAAGAGACCCAGTACTTC
CDR3 protein: CASSEYSTKETQYF
J gene: TRBJ2-5
clone size: many
V gene: TRBV10-1
D gene: NA

CDR3 DNA: TGTGCCAGCAGTTACCTCCGGCGCAGGGGTGAAAAACTGTTTTTT
CDR3 protein: CASSYLRRRGEKLFF
J gene: TRBJ1-4
clone size: NA
V gene: TRBV6-5
D gene: NA

CDR3 DNA: TGTGCCAGCAGCTTAGCCCCCAACACCATATATTTT
CDR3 protein: CASSLAPNTIYF
J gene: TRBJ1-3
clone size: NA
V gene: TRBV11-2
D gene: NA

CDR3 DNA: TGTGCCAGCAGTGATCACGGGGAGCTGTTTTTT
CDR3 protein: CASSDHGELFF
J gene: TRBJ2-2
clone size: once
V gene: TRBV2
D gene: NA

CDR3 DNA: TGTGCCATCACCCGAGCCAATCAGCCGGGACGGTCCTTCGCGAACACCGGGGAGCTGTTTTTT
CDR3 protein: CAITRANQPGRSFANTGELFF
J gene: TRBJ2-2
clone size: NA
V gene: TRBV10-3
D gene: NA

CDR3 DNA: TGCGCCAGCAGCTTGGAGATTGACTCCCCGCAGTTCTTC
CDR3 protein: CASSLEIDSPQFF
J gene: TRBJ2-1
clone size: NA
V gene: TRBV5-1
D gene: NA

CDR3 DNA: TGCAGTGCTGCGGGAGGGGACAAACCCTACGAGCAGTACTTC
CDR3 protein: CSAAGGDKPYEQYF
J gene: TRBJ2-7
clone size: few
V gene: TRBV20-1
D gene: TRBD2

CDR3 DNA: TGCAGCGTTGTCTGGGGCTCGCCAAATTATGGCTACACCTTC
CDR3 protein: CSVVWGSPNYGYTF
J gene: TRBJ1-2
clone size: NA
V gene: TRBV29-1
D gene: NA

CDR3 DNA: TGTGCCAGCAGTGAAGCGCTTTACAGGCAAGAGACCCAGTACTTC
CDR3 protein: CASSEALYRQETQYF
J gene: TRBJ2-5
clone size: few
V gene: TRBV6-1
D gene: NA

CDR3 DNA: TGTGCCAGCAGCTCACTAGCGGGAGTTGGGGAGACCCAGTACTTC
CDR3 protein: CASSSLAGVGETQYF
J gene: TRBJ2-5
clone size: few
V gene: TRBV7-2
D gene: TRBD2

CDR3 DNA: TGTGCCACCAGTGACCTCCGGGACGGCTCCCCAGATACGCAGTATTTT
CDR3 protein: CATSDLRDGSPDTQYF
J gene: TRBJ2-3
clone size: NA
V gene: TRBV6-4
D gene: NA

CDR3 DNA: TGCGCCAGCAGCCAAGATTTCGCGACAGGCTCCTACGAGCAGTACTTC
CDR3 protein: CASSQDFATGSYEQYF
J gene: TRBJ2-7
clone size: once
V gene: TRBV5-1
D gene: NA

CDR3 DNA: TGTGCCAGCAGTTCACCCGGACACAACCAAGAGACCCAGTACTTC
CDR3 protein: CASSSPGHNQETQYF
J gene: TRBJ2-5
clone size: NA
V gene: TRBV27
D gene: NA

CDR3 DNA: TGTGCCAGCAGGGGGCTAGGCTACACCTTC
CDR3 protein: CASRGLGYTF
J gene: TRBJ1-2
clone size: NA
V gene: TRBV2
D gene: NA

CDR3 DNA: TGTGCCAGTAGCACATCCCAACCGGGGGGACAGAGAAAGAAAGAGACCCAGTACTTC
CDR3 protein: CASSTSQPGGQRKKETQYF
J gene: TRBJ2-5
clone size: NA
V gene: TRBV19
D gene: NA

CDR3 DNA: TGTGCCAGCGCCCAGGCGGGACAGGGGTTTGGGATCACAGATACGCAGTATTTT
CDR3 protein: CASAQAGQGFGITDTQYF
J gene: TRBJ2-3
clone size: NA
V gene: TRBV7-2
D gene: TRBD1

CDR3 DNA: TGCAGTGCTAGGATCGGGACGAACTATGGCTACACCTTC
CDR3 protein: CSARIGTNYGYTF
J gene: TRBJ1-2
clone size: NA
V gene: TRBV20-1
D gene: NA

CDR3 DNA: TGTGCCATCAGTACCGGGACCTATAGCAATCAGCCCCAGCATTTT
CDR3 protein: CAISTGTYSNQPQHF
J gene: TRBJ1-5
clone size: NA
V gene: TRBV10-3
D gene: NA

CDR3 DNA: TGTGCCTGGGGCCCCAGGGGGAAGAACTATGGCTACACCTTC
CDR3 protein: CAWGPRGKNYGYTF
J gene: TRBJ1-2
clone size: NA
V gene: TRBV30
D gene: TRBD1